Presented here are 29 T cell receptor beta chains from one specimen sequenced in a study of blood T cell repertoires in COVID-19. Clones were read by immunoSEQ multiplex PCR, and TCRdb kept only the in-frame ones, dropping some. The sample lists some 300,000 clones; approximately 86% were seen once. Material for sequencing was peripheral blood. These receptors came from a woman in her 70s with COVID-19, enrolled during active disease.

The rearrangement joins TRBV4-1 to TRBJ2-3; 7 bases are shared with TRBD2. The ends lost 6 bases at V and 9 bases at J; junction bases unmatched: 6. The CDR3 contains 12 residues. Germline CDR1 and CDR2: MGHRA and YSYEKL. The CDR3 sequence is CASSLAGDTQYF. For the CDR3, the DNA is TGCGCCAGCAGTTTGGCGGGGGACACGCAGTATTTT.

The chain links TRBV29-1 to TRBJ1-1; TRBD1 matches 9 bases. The CDR3 loop spans 13 amino acids. After removal of 3 bases from V and 4 bases from J, the junction contained 3 bases not matched to a gene. Germline V gene sequence: CDR1 SQVTM, CDR2 ANQGSEA. The CDR3 region is CSVEDRGGTEAFF. CDR3 nucleotides: TGCAGCGTTGAGGACAGGGGTGGCACTGAAGCTTTCTTT.

This clone was counted once. DNA for the CDR3: TGTGCCAGCAGATTGCGGGGGGCTAACCAGTTCGGGGAGCTGTTTTTT. Translation gives CASRLRGANQFGELFF. The chain has TRBV13 and TRBJ2-2; 8 nucleotides agree with TRBD2. Trimming removed 6 bases from V and 7 bases from J; junction bases left unmatched: 13. The CDR3 spans 16 residues. CDR1 and CDR2 from the germline V gene are PRHDT and FYEKMQ (reference sequence).

The rearrangement joins TRBV2 to TRBJ1-1; D is possibly TRBD1 (6 bases). Per the germline V gene, CDR1 is SNHLY and CDR2 is FYNNEI. The germline V and J ends were trimmed by 5 bases and 1 base, with 8 bases remaining between them. This CDR3 spans 13 amino acids. CDR3 in DNA: TGTGCCAGCAGTACGGACAGGAACACTGAAGCTTTCTTT. Residues: CASSTDRNTEAFF.

This chain connects TRBV27 to TRBJ2-7; tentatively, D is TRBD1 (6 bases). Germline CDR1 and CDR2: MNHEY and SMNVEV (reference sequence). This CDR3 has 17 residues. With 2 bases removed from V and 2 bases from J, the gap between germline ends came to 19 bases. CDR3 protein: CASSLRGTASSPYEQYF. CDR3 in DNA: TGTGCCAGCAGTTTAAGGGGGACGGCCTCCTCCCCCTACGAGCAGTACTTC.

The V gene is TRBV5-6, the J gene TRBJ2-7; tentative D call: TRBD1 (6 bases). Trimming cost V 3 bases and J 2 bases, with 15 bases left between them. Germline lookup yields CDR1 SGHDT and CDR2 YYEEEE. This CDR3 spans 15 amino acids. CDR3 nucleotides: TGTGCCAGCAGCTCCGAGGGGACATTAACCTACGAGCAGTACTTC. Residues: CASSSEGTLTYEQYF.

The CDR3 spells CASRAARGWDTQYF. In DNA, the CDR3 is TGTGCCAGCAGAGCGGCAAGGGGGTGGGATACGCAGTATTTT. This chain links TRBV11-2 with TRBJ2-3, with D perhaps matching TRBD1 (6 bases). The CDR3 consists of 14 residues. Germline CDR1 is SGHAT and CDR2 is FQNNGV. Deletions cut 6 bases from V and 6 bases from J, with 16 bases between.

The J gene is TRBJ2-5, the V gene TRBV21-1; the DNA was not used to check the table's D call, TRBD2. TRBV21-1 counts as a pseudogene. There are 15 residues in the CDR3. CDR3 in amino acids: CASPIGDSGGWTQYF. CDR3 nucleotides: TGTGCCAGCCCTATCGGGGACTCCGGGGGTTGGACCCAGTACTTC.

This chain links TRBV5-1 with TRBJ2-1; D call uncertain. The CDR3 consists of 11 residues. Per the germline V gene, CDR1 is SGHRS and CDR2 is YFSETQ. The V gene lost 5 bases and the J gene lost 10 bases, with 10 bases spanning the gap. The CDR3 sequence: CASSLQEEQFF. CDR3 coding DNA: TGCGCCAGCAGTCTCCAGGAAGAGCAGTTCTTC.

The chain employs TRBV28 and TRBJ2-1; TRBD2 is a possible D gene (7 bases). CDR3 length equals 16 residues. From germline, CDR1 is MDHEN and CDR2 SYDVKM. The V gene lost 6 bases and the J gene lost 0 bases, with 15 bases spanning the gap. CDR3 nucleotide sequence: TGTGCCAGCAGCACCCGGGGGGCACGCTCCTACAATGAGCAGTTCTTC. Translated: CASSTRGARSYNEQFF.

The chain recombines TRBV27 with TRBJ1-5, with 7 bases identical to TRBD1. The germline V gene encodes CDR1 MNHEY and CDR2 SMNVEV (reference sequence). This CDR3 has 14 residues. V shed 8 bases and J 5 bases; nucleotides not matched to a gene: 9. CDR3: CASARTGEDQPQHF. DNA for the CDR3: TGTGCCAGCGCTCGGACAGGAGAGGATCAGCCCCAGCATTTT.

The gene calls are TRBV27 and TRBJ1-5, with TRBD1 matching over 8 bases. J gave up 7 bases and V 4 bases, and 0 bases lay outside the gene matches. This CDR3 is built from 12 residues. The germline CDR1 and CDR2 sequences are MNHEY and SMNVEV (reference sequence). The CDR3 here is CASSYRGQPQHF. For the CDR3, the DNA is TGTGCCAGCAGTTACAGGGGGCAGCCCCAGCATTTT.

The V call is TRBV20-1, the J call TRBJ1-2; tentatively, D is TRBD1 (5 bases). CDR3 length: 10 residues. Trimming removed 7 bases from V and 6 bases from J, with 9 bases in between. CDR1 is DFQATT, CDR2 SNEGSKA, per germline (reference sequence). The CDR3 DNA reads as TGCAGTGTCAGGGTACATGGCTACACCTTC. Translating gives CSVRVHGYTF.

CDR3 sequence reads: CASSDRITYNEQFF. DNA of the CDR3: TGCGCCAGCAGTGACAGAATCACCTACAATGAGCAGTTCTTC. This chain links TRBV10-1 with TRBJ2-1; D unresolved. The CDR3 length is 14 residues. Per germline, CDR1 WNHNN and CDR2 SYGVQD (reference sequence). Deletions cut 3 bases from V and 2 bases from J, with 8 bases between.

The chain is built from TRBV2 and TRBJ2-4, with D perhaps matching TRBD2 (5 bases). The CDR3 is 14 amino acids. Germline V CDR1 and CDR2: SNHLY, FYNNEI. The V and J ends lost 5 bases and 8 bases respectively, with 16 bases between them. The chain's CDR3 is CASSLAPLGDIQYF. DNA of the CDR3: TGTGCCAGCAGTCTGGCCCCCCTCGGGGACATTCAGTACTTC.

The V call is TRBV4-1, the J call TRBJ2-2, with 10 positions matching TRBD2. The germline V gene encodes CDR1 MGHRA and CDR2 YSYEKL. CDR3 length equals 17 residues. The V segment lost 3 bases and the J segment 0 bases; nucleotides outside the gene matches: 4. CDR3 in amino acids: CASSHTGLATNTGELFF. Here the CDR3 DNA reads TGCGCCAGCAGCCACACGGGACTAGCGACGAACACCGGGGAGCTGTTTTTT.

The rearrangement joins TRBV5-1 to TRBJ1-1, with D possibly matching TRBD1 (5 bases). This CDR3 is built from 14 residues. CDR1 and CDR2 (germline): SGHRS, YFSETQ. Between the trimmed V and J ends, which lost 7 bases and 5 bases, there was a span of 18 bases. The CDR3: CASEEGGARTEAFF. CDR3 sequence (DNA): TGCGCCAGCGAGGAGGGAGGGGCCAGAACTGAAGCTTTCTTT.

V is TRBV7-2 and J is TRBJ2-1, with TRBD2 matching over 10 bases. J gave up 10 bases and V 1 base, and 7 bases lay outside the gene matches. Germline-derived CDR1 and CDR2 are SGHTA and FQGNSA. This CDR3 contains 15 residues. CDR3 protein: CASSLVSGGENEQFF. The CDR3 nucleotides read TGTGCCAGCAGCTTAGTCAGCGGGGGGGAAAACGAGCAGTTCTTC.

The CDR3 DNA reads TGTGCCAGCGGCTCCAGGGGGACTGGAAACACCATATATTTT. Translated: CASGSRGTGNTIYF. The chain uses TRBV27 and TRBJ1-3, with 7 bases lining up with TRBD1. Germline assignment: CDR1 MNHEY and CDR2 SMNVEV (reference sequence). The CDR3 length is 14 residues. Trimming removed 8 bases from V and 2 bases from J; junction bases left unmatched: 6.

This clone was found a few times. The chain employs TRBV29-1 and TRBJ1-5; perhaps TRBD1 as D (6 bases). CDR3 length: 13 amino acids. Trimming pared 3 bases from V and 1 base from J, leaving 7 bases between. The germline V gene has CDR1 SQVTM and CDR2 ANQGSEA. CDR3 nucleotides: TGCAGCGTTGACGGGACAAGCAATCAGCCCCAGCATTTT. This sequence encodes CSVDGTSNQPQHF.

V is TRBV2 and J is TRBJ1-2; possibly TRBD1 for D (6 bases). Germline CDR1 is SNHLY and CDR2 is FYNNEI. The CDR3 is 15 amino acids. Trimming removed 1 base at V and 8 bases at J, with 17 bases between. The CDR3 sequence: CASSEGGGRVRGYTF. Written as DNA, the CDR3 is TGTGCCAGCAGTGAAGGGGGGGGCAGGGTGAGAGGCTACACCTTC.

This sequence joins TRBV24-1 and TRBJ2-3, with a tentative D call TRBD1 (5 bases). The ends were cut back, 3 bases at V and 1 base at J, with 13 bases in the middle. The CDR3 has 16 amino acids. The germline CDR1 and CDR2 sequences are KGHDR and SFDVKD. In nucleotides, the CDR3 is TGTGCCACCAGTGATAAACCAGGGCCCCGCACAGATACGCAGTATTTT. It encodes CATSDKPGPRTDTQYF.

V usage is TRBV14 and J usage is TRBJ2-3; D uncertain. Germline V gene lookup returns CDR1 SGHDN and CDR2 FVKESK. V was shortened by 1 base and J by 1 base, with 12 bases between the two germline ends. The CDR3 spans 16 residues. DNA of the CDR3: TGTGCCAGCAGCCAAGGCGGTCGTGTTGGCACAGATACGCAGTATTTT. Translation: CASSQGGRVGTDTQYF.

The chain uses TRBV5-1 and TRBJ2-1; D might be TRBD2 (6 bases). The CDR3 extends over 12 amino acids. Trimming took 4 bases from V and 10 from J, leaving 12 bases between them. Per germline, CDR1 SGHRS and CDR2 YFSETQ. CDR3 coding DNA: TGCGCCAGCAGCCCCGGGACTCGGGAGCAGTTCTTC. It specifies CASSPGTREQFF.

This sequence joins TRBV28 and TRBJ2-2; D might be TRBD1 (5 bases). In germline, CDR1 is MDHEN, CDR2 SYDVKM. Trimming took off 9 bases at V and 3 bases at J, with 20 bases between the two ends. This CDR3 has 16 amino acids. The CDR3 DNA reads as TGTGCCAGTGCAGATATGACAGTTAAGGACACCGGGGAGCTGTTTTTT. Translated: CASADMTVKDTGELFF. Drawing the rest from reference TRBV28 and TRBJ2-2, the complete variable domain is DVKVTQSSRYLVKRTGEKVFLECVQDMDHENMFWYRQDPGLGLRLIYFSYDVKMKEKGDIPEGYSVSREKKERFSLILESASTNQTSMYLCASADMTVKDTGELFFGEGSRLTVL.

The rearrangement uses TRBV5-1 and TRBJ1-2; D remains unclear. The germline gives CDR1 SGHRS, CDR2 YFSETQ. The CDR3 runs to 13 residues. V was trimmed by 8 bases and J by 2 bases, leaving 13 bases between them. The CDR3 sequence: CARDVEVNYGYTF. DNA of the CDR3: TGCGCCAGAGATGTTGAGGTGAACTATGGCTACACCTTC.

The gene calls are TRBV9 and TRBJ2-3; 11 bases fit TRBD1. The V gene's germline CDR1 is SGDLS and CDR2 YYNGEE. There are 16 residues in the CDR3. V dropped 2 bases and J dropped 2; count of bases not matched to a gene: 4. CDR3 DNA: TGTGCCAGCAGCGTCCGGACAGGGGGCCCCACAGATACGCAGTATTTT. Translation: CASSVRTGGPTDTQYF.

This chain joins TRBV5-6 and TRBJ1-2; D unclear. The germline gives CDR1 SGHDT, CDR2 YYEEEE. This CDR3 comprises 15 residues. The ends were cut back, 0 bases at V and 4 bases at J, with 13 bases in the middle. Here the CDR3 reads CASSLDLGGFYGYTF. In nucleotides, the CDR3 is TGTGCCAGCAGCTTGGACCTAGGCGGTTTCTATGGCTACACCTTC.

The rearrangement links TRBV24-1 to TRBJ1-5, with a weak D call TRBD1 (6 bases). This CDR3 is built from 15 residues. Trimming pared 4 bases from V and 6 bases from J, leaving 15 bases between. Germline assignment: CDR1 KGHDR and CDR2 SFDVKD. For the CDR3, the DNA is TGTGCCACCAGTGAGTCGACCTTACAGGGTCAGCCCCAGCATTTT. Translating it yields CATSESTLQGQPQHF.